This TCR beta chain was sequenced in a study of CD8 T cells in cerebrospinal fluid in Alzheimer's disease (dated by TCRdb to 2020 to 2022). For the study in its entirety: The study used two single-cell methods, plate-based nested PCR sequencing and droplet-based sequencing, to evaluate clonal expansion of CSF T cells. Whether clonally expanded T cells were present in cerebrospinal fluid from healthy elderly individuals and from patients with neurodegenerative disease was tested. In the droplet-based CSF analysis comparing patients with controls, there were roughly ten healthy controls (around 11,000 cells) and roughly ten patients with MCI or Alzheimer's disease (around 10,000 cells). A total of some 24 samples were covered by the CSF gene-expression analysis, in which Parkinson's disease patients were included. Broader findings and caveats from the paper: The EBV-specific clones were neither the most highly expanded clones nor enriched among patients. The overall clonality comparison included only samples with detectable clones (approximately 11 healthy, 5 MCI, 5 AD, 6 PD). A higher percentage of TCRs was made up by the largest CSF clone in patients with MCI or Alzheimer's disease than in controls. Finding EBV-specific TCRs in CSF, the authors cautioned, does not establish a causal link between EBV and Alzheimer's disease. When data were pooled, most of the 6 Alzheimer's patients but only 1 of 10 healthy subjects had a highly expanded clone, defined as at least 3% of TCRs.

CDR1 and CDR2 were assigned from the germline V gene as SGDLS and YYNGEE. The CDR3, cysteine through phenylalanine, is 14 amino acids long. DNA is not recorded here. None of the participants had acute infectious disease, and every participant was in good physical condition. Neurodegeneration in patients was confirmed using biomarkers including neurofilament, amyloid-beta and tau. A live/dead marker was used to sort live CSF cells for droplet-based sequencing. CSF was obtained by lumbar puncture, and immune cells were pelleted by centrifugation at 300g. Each CSF sample was checked for red blood cells, and any sample showing blood contamination was excluded. CSF cells were cryopreserved by placing the cells in freezing medium, freezing the cells overnight at -80 degrees C, and then storing the cells in liquid nitrogen. Before analysis, CSF samples had been stored for less than six months. The library was built by means of 10x single-cell sequencing. CSF cells were profiled with 10X Genomics single-cell V(D)J and 5' gene-expression libraries. An Illumina NextSeq550 was used to sequence the CSF single-cell TCR libraries. The original pipeline was this. V(D)J reads were aligned to the vdj-GRCh38 alts ensemble 2.0.0 reference and processed with the Cell Ranger vdj pipeline. Clonotypes were defined as cell barcodes sharing the same set of productive CDR3 nucleotide sequences. Clonotype information was added to Seurat v3.0 gene-expression metadata to link clonality with transcriptional profiles. Any CSF cell with more than 1,800 genes, more than 7,500 UMIs or more than 10% mitochondrial reads was removed. To find TCRs with known antigen specificity, CDR3-beta sequences were matched against VDJdb. Network analysis of clone sharing used the R package qgraph and included only TCRs with complete alpha and beta chains. TCRdb reprocessed the reads, reporting each CDR3 protein sequence once and no DNA. These V and J calls derive from TCRdb rather than the authors' analysis. This sample's table carries under 900 distinct CDR3 sequences. The ten biggest clones cover roughly a third of the sample.

Turning to this clonotype: Its antigen target is currently unknown.

The receptor chain draws on TRBV9 and TRBJ1-3. The receptor's source is a human donor with Alzheimer's disease. Sequencing input: cerebrospinal fluid. The CDR3 reads as follows: CASSVAGHGNTIYF.